This record concerns one T cell receptor beta chain sequence. Its target is unknown. These data belong to a study of blood T cells in healthy people across ages. On the study more broadly: Researchers report that template switching captured about one barcoded beta molecule per two T cells. Study findings and constraints: Among T cells, TCR beta diversity per million cells dropped roughly linearly as age rose. With donor CMV status unknown, expanded clonotype changes were possibly confounded.

Researchers collected around 11 milliliters of peripheral blood from every single donor. A second roughly 7 to 11 cycle PCR used barcoded and J-beta primers. From the 5' RACE reads, TCRdb called clonotypes with MiXCR, one entry per CDR3 protein. This sample has about 730,000 distinct CDR3 sequences, with approximately 43% found just once. Sequenced sample: blood. This clonotype was sampled from a woman aged 60 to 75 in good health.

The CDR3 sequence is CSATVGGASSSSYNEQYF. CDR3 in DNA: TGCAGTGCGACTGTGGGGGGCGCTTCGAGTAGCTCCTACAATGAGCAGTACTTC. The rearrangement uses TRBV20-1 and TRBJ2-1; possibly TRBD1 or TRBD2 for D (6 bases each). The J call may not be correct, given that the DNA end is closer to TRBJ2-7. Germline lookup yields CDR1 DFQATT and CDR2 SNEGSKA (reference sequence). The CDR3 loop spans 18 amino acids.